This is a list of T cell receptor beta chains from one sample in a study of blood T cell repertoires in COVID-19. The data were produced by immunoSEQ multiplex PCR, yet TCRdb's version contains in-frame clones alone and is incomplete. This table holds 130,000 or so clones, about 86% found once. Sequenced: PBMCs or T cells enriched from blood (not recorded which). The receptors derive from a man between 35 and 55 years old with acute COVID-19. Each CDR3 is given with its conserved first and last residue. D genes are given only for firm matches. Rows may omit the clone size; those that give it use once, few, many or a size class.

v_gene,abundance,d_gene,j_gene,CDR3aa,CDR3nt
TRBV24-1,.,TRBD1,TRBJ1-2,CATSDSFTGVGYTF,TGTGCCACCAGTGATTCATTTACAGGGGTTGGCTACACCTTC
TRBV2,once,TRBD2,TRBJ2-2,CASSVYGLAGGTGELFF,TGTGCCAGCAGTGTTTACGGACTAGCGGGTGGCACCGGGGAGCTGTTTTTT
TRBV7-2,.,TRBD1,TRBJ2-3,CASSTGQGRDTQYF,TGTGCCAGCAGCACGGGACAGGGGAGGGATACGCAGTATTTT
TRBV3-1/TRBV3-2,.,TRBD1,TRBJ1-4,CASSLPGTGSEKLFF,TGTGCCAGCAGCCTCCCCGGGACAGGGAGTGAAAAACTGTTTTTT
TRBV10-1,.,TRBD1,TRBJ1-1,CASSAQTGLDTEAFF,TGCGCCAGCAGTGCCCAGACAGGGTTGGACACTGAAGCTTTCTTT
TRBV4-2,.,.,TRBJ2-1,CASSQAVARSSYNEQFF,TGTGCCAGCAGCCAAGCGGTGGCCCGGAGCTCCTACAATGAGCAGTTCTTC
TRBV5-1,.,TRBD1,TRBJ1-2,CASSLLGQGYTF,TGCGCCAGCAGCTTGTTGGGACAGGGCTACACCTTC
TRBV2,.,.,TRBJ1-1,CASRAGMNTEAFF,TGTGCCAGCAGGGCAGGAATGAACACTGAAGCTTTCTTT
TRBV2,.,.,TRBJ1-6,CASMTGINSPLHF,TGTGCCAGCATGACAGGCATTAATTCACCCCTCCACTTT
TRBV5-1,.,.,TRBJ2-5,CASSLGSEIQETQYF,TGCGCCAGCAGCTTGGGGTCGGAGATCCAAGAGACCCAGTACTTC